The rows below give T cell receptor beta chains drawn from one sample of a study of blood T cell repertoires in COVID-19. Clones were read by immunoSEQ multiplex PCR, and TCRdb kept only the in-frame ones, dropping some. The table shows about 270,000 clones, with about nine tenths occurring only once. Sequencing was performed on PBMCs or T cells enriched from blood (not recorded which). The receptor set was obtained from a woman between 50 and 59 years old who had recovered from COVID-19. Each CDR3 is given with its conserved first and last residue. D genes are given only for firm matches. Clone size is stated in some rows and not others, as once, few, many or a class when expanded.

TRBV19,TRBJ2-5,.,.,CASSIEGRRQETQYF,TGTGCCAGTAGTATAGAGGGCAGGCGACAAGAGACCCAGTACTTC
TRBV5-4,TRBJ2-3,.,TRBD2,CASSLGTSGTDTQYF,TGTGCCAGCAGCTTAGGGACTAGCGGCACAGATACGCAGTATTTT
TRBV10-3,TRBJ2-3,.,TRBD2,CASKPPGTSGNSTDTQYF,TGTGCCTCAAAACCCCCGGGGACTAGCGGGAACAGCACAGATACGCAGTATTTT
TRBV11-2,TRBJ1-6,.,.,CASSSARRSYNSPLHF,TGTGCCAGCAGCTCCGCTAGGCGCTCCTATAATTCACCCCTCCACTTT
TRBV7-6,TRBJ1-3,.,.,CASSFRQDRSGNTIYF,TGTGCCAGCAGCTTTCGACAGGACCGCTCTGGAAACACCATATATTTT
TRBV14,TRBJ1-4,.,TRBD1,CASSHQGVREKLFF,TGTGCCAGCAGCCACCAGGGGGTTCGTGAAAAACTGTTTTTT
TRBV7-2,TRBJ1-6,.,.,CASNSGTGDYNSPLHF,TGTGCCAGCAACTCCGGGACGGGAGACTATAATTCACCCCTCCACTTT
TRBV15,TRBJ2-1,.,TRBD2,CATSRVLLGTSANNEQFF,TGTGCCACCAGCAGAGTTCTTCTTGGGACTAGCGCGAACAATGAGCAGTTCTTC
TRBV27,TRBJ1-1,few,.,CASSLGGVKFEAFF,TGTGCCAGCAGTTTGGGCGGGGTTAAATTCGAAGCTTTCTTT
TRBV7-2,TRBJ1-2,.,TRBD1,CASSFLTGQGNGYTF,TGTGCCAGCAGCTTCCTAACGGGACAGGGCAATGGCTACACCTTC
TRBV6-5,TRBJ1-2,.,.,CASSYSIRSYGYTF,TGTGCCAGCAGTTACTCGATCCGGTCTTATGGCTACACCTTC
TRBV10-3,TRBJ1-5,.,.,CAISATDGGGNQPQHF,TGTGCCATCAGTGCCACGGACGGGGGGGGCAATCAGCCCCAGCATTTT
TRBV23-1,TRBJ1-6,once,.,CASSQSIAGLSSPLHF,TGCGCCAGCAGTCAATCTATTGCAGGGTTGAGTTCACCCCTCCACTTT
TRBV6-5,TRBJ2-7,.,.,CATRGGSYEQYF,TGTGCCACCAGGGGGGGTTCCTACGAGCAGTACTTC
TRBV24-1,TRBJ2-7,once,.,CATSDLRQGSSGGQYF,TGTGCCACCAGTGATTTGCGTCAGGGATCTAGTGGCGGGCAGTACTTC
TRBV5-6,TRBJ1-2,.,TRBD1,CASLTGGNGYGYTF,TGTGCCAGCTTAACAGGGGGCAATGGCTATGGCTACACCTTC
TRBV9,TRBJ1-4,.,TRBD1,CASSGGTGVNEKLFF,TGTGCCAGCAGCGGGGGGACAGGGGTTAATGAAAAACTGTTTTTT
TRBV7-3,TRBJ2-7,.,.,CASSFPGYEQYF,TGTGCCAGCAGCTTCCCAGGGTACGAGCAGTACTTC
TRBV2,TRBJ2-7,.,.,CASRDGGLGEQYF,TGTGCCAGCAGAGACGGGGGGCTTGGAGAGCAGTACTTC
TRBV5-6,TRBJ1-2,.,.,CASSHWTAWDYGYTF,TGTGCCAGCAGCCACTGGACAGCTTGGGACTATGGCTACACCTTC
TRBV2,TRBJ2-5,.,TRBD1,CASSGDRGRETQYF,TGTGCCAGCAGTGGGGACAGGGGGCGAGAGACCCAGTACTTC
TRBV5-4,TRBJ2-2,.,TRBD2,CASSLTSLADYTGELFF,TGTGCCAGCAGCTTAACATCCCTAGCGGATTACACCGGGGAGCTGTTTTTT
TRBV5-4,TRBJ1-2,once,TRBD1,CASSSGQGAYGYTF,TGTGCCAGCAGCTCCGGACAGGGGGCTTATGGCTACACCTTC
TRBV4-2,TRBJ2-7,.,.,CASSQAGYEQYF,TGTGCCAGCAGCCAAGCAGGATACGAGCAGTACTTC
TRBV6-5,TRBJ1-1,.,.,CASSYDGTPGNTEAFF,TGTGCCAGCAGTTACGACGGGACACCTGGAAACACTGAAGCTTTCTTT
TRBV4-1,TRBJ1-1,.,.,CASSQEVRQKNTEAFF,TGCGCCAGCAGCCAAGAGGTAAGACAGAAGAACACTGAAGCTTTCTTT
TRBV19,TRBJ1-5,.,TRBD1,CATSFRGRDQPQHF,TGTGCCACCTCGTTTAGGGGGCGCGATCAGCCCCAGCATTTT
TRBV11-2,TRBJ1-3,once,.,CASSFSGSGNTIYF,TGTGCCAGCAGCTTTTCGGGGTCTGGAAACACCATATATTTT
TRBV14,TRBJ2-1,once,.,CASSHPGTIEQFF,TGTGCCAGCAGTCACCCGGGAACTATAGAGCAGTTCTTC
TRBV9,TRBJ2-2,.,.,CASSIARTNTGELFF,TGTGCCAGCAGCATCGCTAGGACGAACACCGGGGAGCTGTTTTTT
TRBV2,TRBJ1-2,.,TRBD1,CASYDRAYGYTF,TGTGCCAGCTACGACAGGGCTTATGGCTACACCTTC